This is a list of T cell receptor beta chains from one sample in a study of cytomegalovirus exposure and HLA in healthy donors. TCRdb keeps only in-frame clones here, not all; method: immunoSEQ multiplex PCR. The table lists 100,000 or so clones, approximately 84% of them singletons. What was sequenced was PBMCs. The receptors shown here come from a man younger than 35 in good health and CMV-seronegative. Both conserved end residues are part of each CDR3. The D gene is left open where the match is weak. Clone size is shown for a subset of rows, as once, few, many or a class of expanded clone.

NA	TRBV4-2	NA	TRBJ1-2	CASSQDRGSDYGYTF	TGTGCCAGCAGCCAAGACAGGGGTTCAGACTATGGCTACACCTTC
NA	TRBV6-1	TRBD1	TRBJ2-7	CASSESRGQGYEQYF	TGTGCCAGCAGTGAGAGTAGGGGACAGGGGTACGAGCAGTACTTC
once	TRBV21-1	NA	TRBJ2-5	CASSKADDSGETQYF	TGTGCCAGCAGCAAAGCCGATGACAGTGGGGAGACCCAGTACTTC
NA	TRBV2	TRBD1	TRBJ1-1	CASNTQGVSEAFF	TGTGCCAGCAACACACAGGGGGTCTCCGAAGCTTTCTTT
NA	TRBV5-5	TRBD1	TRBJ2-3	CASSQGTGPRTDTQYF	TGTGCCAGCAGCCAGGGGACAGGACCACGCACAGATACGCAGTATTTT
NA	TRBV30	TRBD1	TRBJ2-7	CAWSMETGNSYEQYF	TGTGCCTGGAGTATGGAGACAGGGAACTCCTACGAGCAGTACTTC
once	TRBV27	NA	TRBJ2-5	CASSYRRDIATKYF	TGTGCCAGCAGTTACCGAAGGGACATCGCTACCAAGTACTTC
once	TRBV29-1	NA	TRBJ2-3	CSVVRGRGTDTQYF	TGCAGCGTTGTTAGGGGGAGAGGCACAGATACGCAGTATTTT
NA	TRBV6-6	NA	TRBJ1-2	CATRMAVSYGYTF	TGTGCCACCCGTATGGCAGTTTCTTATGGCTACACCTTC
NA	TRBV28	TRBD1	TRBJ2-7	CASSTGDTLSYEQYF	TGTGCCAGCAGCACAGGGGACACCCTCTCCTACGAGCAGTACTTC
NA	TRBV30	TRBD1	TRBJ1-1	CAWSGGTGMNTEAFF	TGTGCCTGGAGTGGGGGGACAGGCATGAACACTGAAGCTTTCTTT
NA	TRBV7-6	TRBD2	TRBJ2-1	CASSLGGLAGDSEQFF	TGTGCCAGCAGCTTAGGGGGACTAGCGGGAGACAGTGAGCAGTTCTTC
NA	TRBV7-3	TRBD1	TRBJ2-5	CASSTGTGEWTQYF	TGTGCCAGCAGCACGGGGACAGGGGAATGGACCCAGTACTTC
NA	TRBV14	NA	TRBJ2-2	CASSQERVTGELFF	TGTGCCAGCAGCCAAGAACGGGTAACCGGGGAGCTGTTTTTT
NA	TRBV5-1	NA	TRBJ1-2	CASSLAGRANYGYTF	TGCGCCAGCAGCTTGGCCGGCAGGGCTAACTATGGCTACACCTTC
NA	TRBV9	NA	TRBJ1-3	CASSVSRIFSGNTIYF	TGTGCCAGCAGCGTATCTAGGATCTTCTCTGGAAACACCATATATTTT
NA	TRBV5-1	NA	TRBJ2-6	CASMSSGANVLTF	TGCGCCAGCATGAGCTCTGGGGCCAACGTCCTGACTTTC
NA	TRBV27	NA	TRBJ1-2	CASSLSSGKGGYTF	TGTGCCAGCAGTTTATCTTCGGGTAAAGGAGGCTACACCTTC
few	TRBV10-1	NA	TRBJ1-2	CASSDSGSYGYTF	TGCGCCAGCAGTGATTCGGGGTCCTATGGCTACACCTTC
NA	TRBV7-6	TRBD1	TRBJ1-6	CASSLSLGGTGGVPLHF	TGTGCCAGCAGCTTGTCCCTCGGGGGGACAGGGGGCGTACCCCTCCACTTT
NA	TRBV10-3	TRBD1	TRBJ1-1	CAVGTGGYTEAFF	TGTGCCGTTGGGACAGGGGGCTACACTGAAGCTTTCTTT
NA	TRBV28	NA	TRBJ1-5	CASRLRGHSNQPQHF	TGTGCCAGCAGACTGAGAGGTCATAGCAATCAGCCCCAGCATTTT
NA	TRBV28	NA	TRBJ2-1	CASSFYRFNEQFF	TGTGCCAGCAGTTTCTACAGATTCAATGAGCAGTTCTTC
once	TRBV13	NA	TRBJ2-7	CASSSTGPIYEQYF	TGTGCCAGCAGCTCAACCGGTCCCATCTACGAGCAGTACTTC
NA	TRBV28	NA	TRBJ2-5	CASTQGGAGQETQYF	TGTGCCAGCACTCAAGGGGGGGCCGGACAAGAGACCCAGTACTTC
NA	TRBV5-4	NA	TRBJ2-7	CASSSLAFSYEQYF	TGTGCCAGCAGCTCCCTTGCGTTCTCCTACGAGCAGTACTTC
NA	TRBV25-1	NA	TRBJ2-7	CASSVGGSNEQYF	TGTGCCAGCAGTGTCGGGGGTTCCAACGAGCAGTACTTC
NA	TRBV6-1	NA	TRBJ1-5	CASSPIQGAQPQHF	TGTGCCAGCAGCCCGATACAAGGGGCCCAGCCCCAGCATTTT
NA	TRBV29-1	TRBD1	TRBJ1-2	CSVRPGGYGYTF	TGCAGCGTTCGACCAGGGGGGTATGGCTACACCTTC
NA	TRBV6-4	NA	TRBJ1-5	CASSQGVHQPQHF	TGTGCCAGCAGCCAAGGGGTTCATCAGCCCCAGCATTTT
NA	TRBV18	TRBD2	TRBJ2-7	CASSPRTSGAYEQYF	TGTGCCAGCTCACCTAGGACTAGCGGCGCCTACGAGCAGTACTTC
NA	TRBV30	NA	TRBJ2-1	CAWSGTSLTGQFF	TGTGCCTGGAGTGGCACCTCCCTGACAGGGCAGTTCTTC
NA	TRBV9	TRBD2	TRBJ2-2	CASSVTSGNTGELFF	TGTGCCAGCAGCGTAACTAGCGGGAACACCGGGGAGCTGTTTTTT
NA	TRBV5-1	NA	TRBJ2-1	CASSSTTNNEQFF	TGCGCCAGCAGCTCAACTACCAACAATGAGCAGTTCTTC
NA	TRBV29-1	NA	TRBJ2-2	CSVRQVINTGELFF	TGCAGCGTAAGACAGGTGATAAACACCGGGGAGCTGTTTTTT
NA	TRBV25-1	TRBD1	TRBJ2-7	CASRWTGRDEQYF	TGTGCCAGCAGATGGACAGGACGCGACGAGCAGTACTTC
NA	TRBV7-6	TRBD2	TRBJ2-1	CASSLVAGGPSSYNEQFF	TGTGCCAGCAGCTTAGTTGCGGGAGGCCCGAGCTCCTACAATGAGCAGTTCTTC
NA	TRBV29-1	NA	TRBJ2-5	CSVGLRDLGTQYF	TGCAGCGTCGGACTCCGAGACCTGGGGACCCAGTACTTC
once	TRBV5-8	TRBD1	TRBJ2-3	CASNPGGRGTDTQYF	TGTGCCAGCAACCCAGGGGGCCGGGGCACAGATACGCAGTATTTT
NA	TRBV5-4	NA	TRBJ2-6	CASSLFSGANVLTF	TGTGCCAGCAGCCTATTCTCTGGGGCCAACGTCCTGACTTTC
NA	TRBV7-9	TRBD1	TRBJ1-3	CASSLAGDRGRDTIYF	TGTGCCAGCAGCTTAGCAGGGGACAGGGGGCGAGACACCATATATTTT